Listed below are T cell receptor beta chains from one sample, sequenced in a study of cytomegalovirus exposure and HLA in healthy donors. This table comes from immunoSEQ multiplex PCR, and its TCRdb copy is limited to in-frame clones, with some not included. The data hold roughly 140,000 clones, with 64% observed a single time. The sample was PBMCs. These receptors originate from a woman in her 30s in good health and CMV-seropositive. Each CDR3 is given with its conserved first and last residue. The D gene is left open where the match is weak. Some rows mark clone size as missing; the rest say once, few, many or name a class of expanded clone.

abundance	d_gene	v_gene	j_gene	CDR3nt	CDR3aa
NA	TRBD1	TRBV7-2	TRBJ1-1	TGTGCCAGCAGCCCCCAGGGGGCGGGCACTGAAGCTTTCTTT	CASSPQGAGTEAFF
NA	NA	TRBV29-1	TRBJ1-2	TGCAGCGTTGATAACAGGCGGACGACTAACTATGGCTACACCTTC	CSVDNRRTTNYGYTF
NA	TRBD2	TRBV11-2	TRBJ2-1	TGTGCCAGCAGCCCAGGGTTGGGTAGCGGGAGAGGGCAGTTCTTC	CASSPGLGSGRGQFF
NA	NA	TRBV4-1	TRBJ1-3	TGCGCCAGCAGCCAACTAGGACAACTTATCGGAAACACCATATATTTT	CASSQLGQLIGNTIYF
NA	TRBD1	TRBV5-1	TRBJ2-7	TGCGCCAGCATACCGGGACAGGGGGCTCGTGAGCAGTACTTC	CASIPGQGAREQYF
NA	TRBD2	TRBV4-1	TRBJ2-7	TGCGCCAGCAGCCAACCTACTAGCGGGAGATACTACGAGCAGTACTTC	CASSQPTSGRYYEQYF
NA	TRBD2	TRBV9	TRBJ2-3	TGTGCCAGCAACATAGCGGGGGGTAGCACAGATACGCAGTATTTT	CASNIAGGSTDTQYF
NA	TRBD1	TRBV10-1	TRBJ2-7	TGCGCCAGCAGTGAAACAGGGGGGTACGAGCAGTACTTC	CASSETGGYEQYF
NA	TRBD1	TRBV28	TRBJ1-2	TGTGCCAGCGGCCCGGGACAGGGGATTGGCTACACCTTC	CASGPGQGIGYTF
NA	TRBD1	TRBV29-1	TRBJ2-3	TGCAGCGTTGTACAGGGGGCGCGAACAGATACGCAGTATTTT	CSVVQGARTDTQYF
NA	NA	TRBV15	TRBJ2-7	TGTGCCACCAGCAGAGTGCGGGCAGGGGCATACGAGCAGTACTTC	CATSRVRAGAYEQYF
once	NA	TRBV18	TRBJ1-3	TGTGCCAGCTCAACCGGACAGCTCTTCTCTGGAAACACCATATATTTT	CASSTGQLFSGNTIYF
once	NA	TRBV23-1	TRBJ2-7	TGCGCCAGCAGTCAATTCGACCGGCGGCCTCCCTACGAGCAGTACTTC	CASSQFDRRPPYEQYF
NA	TRBD2	TRBV6-5	TRBJ2-7	TGTGCCAGCAGTCAGCGGGAGGGCCCCTACGAGCAGTACTTC	CASSQREGPYEQYF
once	NA	TRBV4-1	TRBJ1-1	TGCGCCAGCAGCCAACCCGGGGGGAACACTGAAGCTTTCTTT	CASSQPGGNTEAFF
NA	TRBD2	TRBV19	TRBJ2-7	TGTGCCAGTACGGGGGGGTACGAGCAGTACTTC	CASTGGYEQYF
NA	NA	TRBV20-1	TRBJ1-1	TGCAGTGCTCACTCGGGGACTGAAGCTTTCTTT	CSAHSGTEAFF
NA	NA	TRBV9	TRBJ1-2	TGTGCCAGCACGAAACAGGGTCCCGGCTATGGCTACACCTTC	CASTKQGPGYGYTF
few	NA	TRBV6-4	TRBJ1-6	TGTGCCAGCAGGACGGACAGCGACAATTCACCCCTCCACTTT	CASRTDSDNSPLHF
NA	NA	TRBV5-1	TRBJ1-1	TGCGCCAGCAGCTTGAGCGGCAGGATAATTGACACTGAAGCTTTCTTT	CASSLSGRIIDTEAFF
NA	NA	TRBV19	TRBJ1-4	TGTGCCAGTAGTTCCGCGGTCGCAACTAATGAAAAACTGTTTTTT	CASSSAVATNEKLFF
NA	NA	TRBV5-1	TRBJ2-2	TGCGCCAGCAGCCGACAGTCCCCCGAGAACACCGGGGAGCTGTTTTTT	CASSRQSPENTGELFF
NA	TRBD2	TRBV15	TRBJ2-7	TGTGCCACCAGCAGAGATAGGCGACTAGCGGGATCCGACGAGCAGTACTTC	CATSRDRRLAGSDEQYF
NA	NA	TRBV4-1	TRBJ1-1	TGCGCCAGCAGCCCCACAGGACTGAACACTGAAGCTTTCTTT	CASSPTGLNTEAFF
few	TRBD2	TRBV4-2	TRBJ2-5	TGTGCCAGCAGCCAAGAGGAGAGCGGGGCTGTGGAAGAGACCCAGTACTTC	CASSQEESGAVEETQYF
few	TRBD2	TRBV5-4	TRBJ2-7	TGTGCCAGCAGCTCCGGACTAGCGGGCCCCACCTACGAGCAGTACTTC	CASSSGLAGPTYEQYF
medium-sized	TRBD1	TRBV2	TRBJ1-1	TGTGCCAGCCAGACAGGGGGCACTGAAGCTTTCTTT	CASQTGGTEAFF
NA	TRBD1	TRBV6-5	TRBJ2-1	TGTGCCAGCAACGGACAGGGCTCCTACAATGAGCAGTTCTTC	CASNGQGSYNEQFF
few	TRBD1	TRBV5-1	TRBJ2-7	TGCGCCAGCAGCCTACACCGGGACAGGGGGGATTACGAGCAGTACTTC	CASSLHRDRGDYEQYF
NA	NA	TRBV28	TRBJ2-7	TGTGCCAGCAGTCCAACTGAGCTACCCTACGAGCAGTACTTC	CASSPTELPYEQYF
NA	NA	TRBV7-9	TRBJ2-1	TGTGCCAGCAGCTCTAGCTTAGCGTCCTACAATGAGCAGTTCTTC	CASSSSLASYNEQFF
NA	NA	TRBV9	TRBJ1-1	TGTGCCAGCAGCGTAGACATGAACACTGAAGCTTTCTTT	CASSVDMNTEAFF
NA	NA	TRBV28	TRBJ2-7	TGTGCCAGCATCCCGGGGTCTCACTCCTACGAGCAGTACTTC	CASIPGSHSYEQYF
NA	NA	TRBV7-2	TRBJ2-1	TGTGCCAGCAGCCCAAGGGGCAGCAGCTACAATGAGCAGTTCTTC	CASSPRGSSYNEQFF
once	TRBD2	TRBV29-1	TRBJ2-2	TGCAGCGCGGGACTAGCGGGAGTTCGTGGCGGGGAGCTGTTTTTT	CSAGLAGVRGGELFF
few	TRBD1	TRBV7-8	TRBJ2-7	TGTGCCAGCAGCTTGTCGACAGGGGGACCCTACGAGCAGTACTTC	CASSLSTGGPYEQYF
NA	NA	TRBV19	TRBJ1-1	TGTGCCAGTAGTATCAGCAGGCTAATGAACACTGAAGCTTTCTTT	CASSISRLMNTEAFF
NA	TRBD2	TRBV7-2	TRBJ2-7	TGTGCCAGCAGCTGGACTAGCGGGAGAAGCTACGAGCAGTACTTC	CASSWTSGRSYEQYF
NA	NA	TRBV11-1	TRBJ1-1	TGTGCCAGCAGCCCCACCGGGAGGGTGCTGGCTGAAGCTTTCTTT	CASSPTGRVLAEAFF
NA	TRBD2	TRBV7-6	TRBJ2-5	TGTGCCAGCAGCCGAAGGGGACTAGCGGGGGGAGAGACCCAGTACTTC	CASSRRGLAGGETQYF
NA	TRBD2	TRBV2	TRBJ2-1	TGTGCCAGCAGCCCCGGCGGGGGCTCCTACAATGAGCAGTTCTTC	CASSPGGGSYNEQFF
NA	TRBD1	TRBV7-9	TRBJ1-2	TGTGCCAGCAGCTTAGGTCAGGGGGGTTATGGCTACACCTTC	CASSLGQGGYGYTF
once	NA	TRBV2	TRBJ2-1	TGTGCCAGCAGTGAAAGACAGACCTTCTTC	CASSERQTFF
few	TRBD1	TRBV5-8	TRBJ1-4	TGTGCCAGCAGCCAATCAATTACGGGACAGCTATGGTTTTTT	CASSQSITGQLWFF
NA	TRBD1	TRBV7-9	TRBJ1-5	TGTGCCAGCAGCTTCGCCCGGGACAGGGGGGATCAGCCCCAGCATTTT	CASSFARDRGDQPQHF
few	NA	TRBV6-5	TRBJ1-2	TGTGCCAGCAGTTACTCTCGTTTTGGGGGGGTATCTGGCTACACCTTC	CASSYSRFGGVSGYTF
NA	NA	TRBV19	TRBJ2-3	TGTGCCAGTAGTATGGGAGCGGATACGCAGTATTTT	CASSMGADTQYF
once	NA	TRBV29-1	TRBJ2-5	TGCAGCGTTGACCCCTCCGGGACACTCCTCCGGGAGACCCAGTACTTC	CSVDPSGTLLRETQYF
NA	NA	TRBV20-1	TRBJ1-2	TGCAGTGTCCCAGGGGAGTATGGCTACACCTTC	CSVPGEYGYTF
NA	NA	TRBV6-5	TRBJ2-7	TGTGCCAGCAGACAGGACAGAGACTCCTACGAGCAGTACTTC	CASRQDRDSYEQYF
few	NA	TRBV2	TRBJ1-1	TGTGCCAGCAGCATCCTGGGGGGTCCCACTGAAGCTTTCTTT	CASSILGGPTEAFF
once	NA	TRBV5-4	TRBJ1-2	TGTGCCAGCAGCCCCACAAACTATGGCTACACCTTC	CASSPTNYGYTF
NA	TRBD2	TRBV5-4	TRBJ2-2	TGTGCCAGCAGCTCCGGGACTAAGAAGGGAACAGGGGAGCTGTTTTTT	CASSSGTKKGTGELFF
few	NA	TRBV19	TRBJ2-1	TGTGCCAGTACCTCTAATTACAATGAGCAGTTCTTC	CASTSNYNEQFF
NA	TRBD2	TRBV6-5	TRBJ2-1	TGTGCCAGCAGCCCTGAGCGGGAGTTACATGAGCAGTTCTTC	CASSPERELHEQFF
NA	TRBD1	TRBV5-1	TRBJ2-1	TGCGCCACCAGTGCCGGGACAGGTTACGGGAATGAGCAGTTCTTC	CATSAGTGYGNEQFF
NA	NA	TRBV18	TRBJ1-2	TGTGCCAGCTCACCCATGGCTGACTATGGCTACACCTTC	CASSPMADYGYTF
NA	NA	TRBV6-1	TRBJ1-5	TGTGCCAGCAGTGAAGCGACAGTCCCTAGCAATCAGCCCCAGCATTTT	CASSEATVPSNQPQHF
few	TRBD1	TRBV15	TRBJ2-7	TGTGCCACCAGCAGAGAAACAGGGGGCTCCTACGAGCAGTACTTC	CATSRETGGSYEQYF